The clone carrying this TCR beta chain has only a few counts. Its antigen is still unknown. Graves' hyperthyroidism was deemed stable absent ophthalmopathy progression within 18 months. Orbital computed tomography, thyroid ultrasound, serum thyroxine and TRAb, and clinical symptoms together informed the diagnoses. This sample is part of a study of T cells in Graves' hyperthyroidism and ophthalmopathy. Findings and limits, study-wide: Stable hyperthyroidism was told apart from ophthalmopathy by a model built on 13 V-J features. Median prediction lead before ophthalmopathy onset was 6.5 to 7 months with the model.

V shed 0 bases and J shed 2 bases, with 19 bases lying between them. This CDR3 has 18 amino acids. The germline gives CDR1 LGHDT, CDR2 YNNKEL (reference sequence). RNA transcripts provided the source from which TCR beta CDR3 regions were amplified. With the HTBI primer set, the TCR CDR3 went through a first round of RT-PCR. TCRdb re-analysed the multiplex PCR reads in MiXCR, keeping a single row per CDR3 protein. The repertoire holds about 480,000 distinct CDR3 sequences, with 13% to 15% as singletons. The source material was blood. The V gene is TRBV3-1, the J gene TRBJ2-5, with a possible D match to TRBD2 (6 bases). The TCR was taken from a woman in her late teens or twenties with Graves' hyperthyroidism. CDR3 DNA: TGTGCCAGCAGCCAAGATGTGGGCGGGACGAGATTTCAAGAGACCCAGTACTTC. It codes for CASSQDVGGTRFQETQYF.